This entry lists 19 T cell receptor beta chains sequenced from one sample in a study of cytomegalovirus exposure and HLA in healthy donors. The PCR was carried out with 60 Vbeta primers and 13 Jbeta primers. Libraries were prepared by immunoSEQ multiplex PCR; TCRdb keeps only in-frame clonotypes and omits some of them. The sample carries some 190,000 clones, about 80% recorded once. Sequencing used PBMCs. The receptors originated from a woman in her 30s in good health and CMV-seronegative.

A single count supports this clone. The chain recombines TRBV4-3 with TRBJ2-1, with TRBD2 matching 9 bases. This CDR3 has 17 amino acids. Trimming took 0 bases from V and 6 from J; bases not matched to a gene: 9. The germline V gene encodes CDR1 LGHNA and CDR2 YSLEER. The CDR3 protein is CASSQDSIGGGANEQFF. CDR3 bases: TGCGCCAGCAGCCAAGATTCGATTGGCGGGGGGGCCAATGAGCAGTTCTTC.

V gene TRBV7-9 combines with J gene TRBJ1-5; D perhaps matches TRBD1 (5 bases). The V end lost 4 bases, the J end lost 2 bases, and 9 bases lay between the germline ends. CDR3 length: 14 amino acids. Per the germline V gene, CDR1 is SEHNR and CDR2 is FQNEAQ (reference sequence). The CDR3 nucleotides read TGTGCCAGCAGCTCGGTAGGGGGCAATCAGCCCCAGCATTTT. This gives the protein CASSSVGGNQPQHF.

The chain carries TRBV30 and TRBJ1-3, with D hard to call. Germline assignment: CDR1 GTSNPN and CDR2 SVGIG (reference sequence). The CDR3 has 15 amino acids. V lost 2 bases to trimming and J lost 2 bases, with 13 bases between them. CDR3 region: CAWSTPAKPGNTIYF. The CDR3, as DNA: TGTGCCTGGAGTACCCCTGCCAAGCCTGGAAACACCATATATTTT.

In the case of this clone: The junction departs from germline at one end; a sequencing error may be responsible. The chain combines TRBV7-3 with TRBJ2-3; 13 bases are a match to TRBD2. CDR1 and CDR2 from the germline V gene are SGHTA and FQGTGA. CDR3 size: 16 residues. For the CDR3, the DNA is TGTGCCAGCAGCCTAACTAGCGGGGGGGCCAGAGATACGCAGTATTTT. Its translation: CASSLTSGGARDTQYF.

This chain joins TRBV15 and TRBJ1-2, with D perhaps matching TRBD1 (6 bases). Germline V lookup: CDR1 LNHNV, CDR2 YYDKDF (reference sequence). V was pared by 6 bases and J by 0 bases, with 11 bases between. The CDR3 has 14 residues. This chain's CDR3 is CATRPGATNYGYTF. Written as DNA, the CDR3 is TGTGCCACCAGACCAGGGGCCACTAACTATGGCTACACCTTC.

Only one count was recorded for this clone. This chain connects TRBV10-3 to TRBJ1-3, with unresolved D. The CDR3 is made up of 16 amino acids. Trimming shortened V by 0 bases and J by 0 bases, and 9 bases separated the two germline ends. In germline, CDR1 is ENHRY, CDR2 SYGVKD. The chain's CDR3 is CAISESGGLSGNTIYF. The CDR3 DNA reads as TGTGCCATCAGTGAGTCGGGCGGACTCTCTGGAAACACCATATATTTT.

The rearrangement uses TRBV6-5 and TRBJ2-7, with a possible D match to TRBD2 (6 bases). V gave up 4 bases and J gave up 2 bases, with 15 bases separating them. Germline assignment: CDR1 MNHEY and CDR2 SVGAGI. The CDR3 has 15 amino acids. CDR3 loop: CASSLFGGEPYEQYF. The CDR3 nucleotides are TGTGCCAGCAGTTTATTTGGCGGGGAGCCCTACGAGCAGTACTTC.

The chain is built from TRBV15 and TRBJ1-2; D is perhaps TRBD1 (5 bases). V lost 4 bases and J lost 0, with 18 bases in between. The germline V gene has CDR1 LNHNV and CDR2 YYDKDF (reference sequence). This CDR3 contains 17 residues. The CDR3: CATSKGNRQLPNYGYTF. CDR3 sequence (DNA): TGTGCCACCAGCAAGGGCAACAGACAGCTACCTAACTATGGCTACACCTTC.

The chain has TRBV19 and TRBJ2-3; the match to TRBD1 covers 12 bases. Germline CDR1 reads LNHDA; CDR2 reads SQIVND (reference sequence). V trimming: 5 bases; J trimming: 2 bases; junction bases outside the gene matches: 5. The CDR3 has 16 amino acids. CDR3 region: CASSSPGQGATDTQYF. In nucleotides, the CDR3 is TGTGCCAGTAGTTCACCGGGACAGGGGGCCACAGATACGCAGTATTTT.

The chain uses TRBV2 and TRBJ2-3; perhaps TRBD1 as D (6 bases). CDR3 length: 14 amino acids. V was cut by 5 bases and J by 3 bases, with 12 bases left in between. Per germline, CDR1 SNHLY and CDR2 FYNNEI. The CDR3 region is CASSWGTLTDTQYF. As DNA, the CDR3 is TGTGCCAGCAGTTGGGGGACATTAACAGATACGCAGTATTTT.

This clone was seen a single time. The chain joins TRBV30 to TRBJ2-7, with D perhaps TRBD2 (6 bases). There are 16 residues in the CDR3. Germline V gene lookup returns CDR1 GTSNPN and CDR2 SVGIG (reference sequence). With 4 bases removed from V and 1 base from J, the gap between germline ends came to 20 bases. CDR3: CAWISFRERGSYEQYF. The CDR3 bases are TGTGCCTGGATTTCCTTTCGGGAACGGGGGTCCTACGAGCAGTACTTC.

The CDR3 DNA reads TGTGCCAGCAGGCTGGACAACTATAATTCACCCCTCCACTTT. Its protein product is CASRLDNYNSPLHF. The chain combines TRBV6-1 with TRBJ1-6; D is possibly TRBD1 (5 bases). V lost 6 bases to trimming and J lost 3 bases, with 9 bases between them. Germline V gene lookup returns CDR1 MNHNS and CDR2 SASEGT. The CDR3 is 14 amino acids.

This clone showed up just once. This chain uses TRBV6-5 with TRBJ2-3; D is uncertain. The CDR3 consists of 12 residues. Trimming took 2 bases from V and 5 from J, leaving 5 bases between them. Germline values: CDR1 MNHEY, CDR2 SVGAGI. CDR3 bases: TGTGCCAGCAGTTACACGGGAGATACGCAGTATTTT. This sequence encodes CASSYTGDTQYF.

The chain uses TRBV20-1 and TRBJ1-1; D is unresolved. Between the trimmed V and J ends, which lost 5 bases and 0 bases, there was a span of 4 bases. The CDR3 is 11 amino acids. Germline-derived CDR1 and CDR2 are DFQATT and SNEGSKA (reference sequence). In DNA, the CDR3 is TGCAGTGCTTCAGTGAACACTGAAGCTTTCTTT. It codes for CSASVNTEAFF.

The V and J genes are TRBV15 and TRBJ2-1; the match to TRBD1 covers 9 bases. The V gene's germline CDR1 is LNHNV and CDR2 YYDKDF (reference sequence). The CDR3 length is 17 residues. After removal of 0 bases from V and 7 bases from J, the junction contained 10 bases not matched to a gene. The DNA of the CDR3 is TGTGCCACCAGCAGAGATCCGACAGGGGGGTTGGGGAATGAGCAGTTCTTC. Its translation is CATSRDPTGGLGNEQFF.

The chain employs TRBV9 and TRBJ1-6, with 8 bases fitting TRBD1. The ends lost 3 bases at V and 7 bases at J; junction bases unmatched: 0. The CDR3 covers 13 residues. The germline V gene has CDR1 SGDLS and CDR2 YYNGEE. CDR3 sequence: CASSGTGNSPLHF. As DNA, the CDR3 is TGTGCCAGCAGCGGGACAGGGAATTCACCCCTCCACTTT.

This chain uses TRBV7-2 with TRBJ2-5, with D possibly TRBD2 on 7 matching bases. Per germline, CDR1 SGHTA and CDR2 FQGNSA. Trimming removed 3 bases from V and 4 bases from J, with 21 bases in between. This CDR3 is built from 17 residues. The CDR3 reads CASSFQWGGQGGETQYF. In DNA, the CDR3 is TGTGCCAGCAGCTTCCAATGGGGGGGCCAAGGGGGAGAGACCCAGTACTTC.

The V and J genes are TRBV9 and TRBJ1-1, with D possibly being TRBD1 (5 bases). Germline CDR1 reads SGDLS; CDR2 reads YYNGEE. Deletions cut 7 bases from V and 4 bases from J, with 11 bases between. The CDR3 covers 12 residues. CDR3 residues: CASGGHLTEAFF. The DNA for the CDR3 is TGTGCCAGCGGCGGACACCTCACTGAAGCTTTCTTT.

This clone appeared a few times. This chain uses TRBV6-5 with TRBJ2-7; TRBD1 might be the D (7 bases). V lost 6 bases to trimming and J lost 4 bases, with 19 bases between them. The CDR3 is 15 amino acids. CDR1 and CDR2 from the germline V gene are MNHEY and SVGAGI. The CDR3 sequence: CASSQGGHSSYEQYF. Here the CDR3 DNA reads TGTGCCAGCAGCCAGGGGGGACACAGCTCATACGAGCAGTACTTC.